Below, 3 T cell receptor beta chains from the same sample are listed, as sequenced in a study of blood T cells in healthy people across ages. For the second PCR, which ran for 7 to 11 cycles, a sample-barcoded 5' primer and a J-beta primer mix were used. TCRdb analysed the 5' RACE reads with MiXCR anew, one entry per CDR3 protein. The sample holds over 1,500,000 distinct CDR3 sequences, less than 50% seen once. Sequenced material: blood. Receptors were obtained from a woman aged 40 to 49 in good health.

This clonotype was recorded a few times. This chain joins TRBV20-1 and TRBJ2-3; possible D gene TRBD2, 6 bases. In germline, CDR1 is DFQATT, CDR2 SNEGSKA (reference sequence). The CDR3 is made up of 14 amino acids. Trimming took 3 bases from V and 1 from J, leaving 11 bases between them. For the CDR3, the DNA is TGCAGTGCTAGTTGGGGACTTGGCACAGATACGCAGTATTTT. It yields the protein CSASWGLGTDTQYF.

The genes are TRBV4-1 and TRBJ2-3; TRBD2 agrees at 14 bases. Germline V gene lookup returns CDR1 MGHRA and CDR2 YSYEKL. The J segment lost 0 bases and the V segment lost 0 bases, leaving 8 bases of the junction unmatched. The CDR3 runs 20 residues. CDR3 bases: TGCGCCAGCAGCCAAGATCGGGGACTAGCGGGGGACCCTAGCACAGATACGCAGTATTTT. This sequence encodes CASSQDRGLAGDPSTDTQYF.

With respect to this clonotype: Sequence at one end of the junction differs from germline and may be a read error. The V call is TRBV18, the J call TRBJ2-3; D unclear. Per the germline V gene, CDR1 is KGHSH and CDR2 is LQKENI. The CDR3 sequence is 18 residues long. The CDR3 bases are TGTGCCAGCTCACCACGCCCCTATGGCGGTGTTAGCACAGATACGCAGTATTTC. It translates to CASSPRPYGGVSTDTQYF.